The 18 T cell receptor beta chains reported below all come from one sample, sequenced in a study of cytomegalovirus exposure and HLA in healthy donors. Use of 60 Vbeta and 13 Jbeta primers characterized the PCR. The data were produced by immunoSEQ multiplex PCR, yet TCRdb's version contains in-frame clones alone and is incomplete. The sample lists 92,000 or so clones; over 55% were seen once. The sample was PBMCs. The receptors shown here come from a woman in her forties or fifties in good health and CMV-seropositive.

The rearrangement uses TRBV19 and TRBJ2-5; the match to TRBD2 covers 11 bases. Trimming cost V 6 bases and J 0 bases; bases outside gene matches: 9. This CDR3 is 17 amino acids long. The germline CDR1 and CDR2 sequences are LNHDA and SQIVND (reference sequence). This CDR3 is CASSRFSGLADQETQYF. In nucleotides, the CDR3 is TGTGCCAGTAGCCGCTTTTCGGGACTAGCGGACCAAGAGACCCAGTACTTC.

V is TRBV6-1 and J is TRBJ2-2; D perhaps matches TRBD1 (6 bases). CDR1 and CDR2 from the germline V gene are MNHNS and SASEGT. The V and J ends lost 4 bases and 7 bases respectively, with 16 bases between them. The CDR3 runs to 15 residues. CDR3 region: CASSAWTATSGELFF. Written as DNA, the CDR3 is TGTGCCAGCAGTGCTTGGACAGCGACGAGCGGGGAGCTGTTTTTT.

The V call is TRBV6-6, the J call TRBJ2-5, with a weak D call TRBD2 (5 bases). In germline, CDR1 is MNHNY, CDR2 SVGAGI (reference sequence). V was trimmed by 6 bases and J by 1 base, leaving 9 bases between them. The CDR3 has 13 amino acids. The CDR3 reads CASRLGIQETQYF. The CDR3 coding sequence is TGTGCCAGCAGACTAGGGATCCAAGAGACCCAGTACTTC.

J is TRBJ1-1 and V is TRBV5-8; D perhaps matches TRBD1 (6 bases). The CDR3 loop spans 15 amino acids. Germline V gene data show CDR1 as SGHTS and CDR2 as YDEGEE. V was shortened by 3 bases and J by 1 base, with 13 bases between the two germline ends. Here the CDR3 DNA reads TGTGCCAGCAGCTCGGCCGGGACAAGGAACACTGAAGCTTTCTTT. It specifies CASSSAGTRNTEAFF.

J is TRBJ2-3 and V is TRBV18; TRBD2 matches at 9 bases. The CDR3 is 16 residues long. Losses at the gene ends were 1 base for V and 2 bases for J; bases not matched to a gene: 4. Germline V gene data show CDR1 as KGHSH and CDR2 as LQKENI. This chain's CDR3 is CASSPQRGELTDTQYF. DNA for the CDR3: TGTGCCAGCTCACCACAGCGGGGGGAACTCACAGATACGCAGTATTTT. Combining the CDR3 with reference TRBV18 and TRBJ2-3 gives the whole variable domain NAGVMQNPRHLVRRRGQEARLRCSPMKGHSHVYWYRQLPEEGLKFMVYLQKENIIDESGMPKERFSAEFPKEGPSILRIQQVVRGDSAAYFCASSPQRGELTDTQYFGPGTRLTVL.

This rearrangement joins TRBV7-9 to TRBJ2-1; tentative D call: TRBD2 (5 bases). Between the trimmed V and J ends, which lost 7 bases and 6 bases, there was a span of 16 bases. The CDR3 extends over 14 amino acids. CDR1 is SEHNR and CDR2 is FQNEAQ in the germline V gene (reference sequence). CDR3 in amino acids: CASNTDGVANEQFF. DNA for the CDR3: TGTGCCAGCAATACCGACGGGGTAGCCAATGAGCAGTTCTTC.

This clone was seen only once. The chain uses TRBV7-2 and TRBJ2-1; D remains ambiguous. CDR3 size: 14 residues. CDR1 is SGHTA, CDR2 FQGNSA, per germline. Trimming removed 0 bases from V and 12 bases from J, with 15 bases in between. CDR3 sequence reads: CASSLAPSAFGQFF. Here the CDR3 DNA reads TGTGCCAGCAGCTTAGCGCCCTCCGCATTCGGGCAGTTCTTC.

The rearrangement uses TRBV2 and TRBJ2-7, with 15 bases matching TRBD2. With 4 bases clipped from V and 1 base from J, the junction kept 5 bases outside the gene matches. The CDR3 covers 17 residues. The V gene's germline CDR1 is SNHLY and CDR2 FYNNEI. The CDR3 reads CASSGGLAGGWSYEQYF. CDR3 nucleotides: TGTGCCAGCAGTGGGGGACTAGCGGGGGGATGGTCCTACGAGCAGTACTTC.

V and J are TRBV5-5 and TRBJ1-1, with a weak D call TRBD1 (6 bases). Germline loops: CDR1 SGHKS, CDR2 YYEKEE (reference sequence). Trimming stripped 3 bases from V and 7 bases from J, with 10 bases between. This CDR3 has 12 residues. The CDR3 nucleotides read TGTGCCAGCAGCTGGCAGGGGAATGAAGCTTTCTTT. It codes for CASSWQGNEAFF.

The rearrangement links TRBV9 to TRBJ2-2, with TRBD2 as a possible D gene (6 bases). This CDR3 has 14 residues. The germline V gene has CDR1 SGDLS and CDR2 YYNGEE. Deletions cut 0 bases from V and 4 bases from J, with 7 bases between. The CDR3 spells CASSVDGSTGELFF. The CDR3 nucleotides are TGTGCCAGCAGCGTAGACGGGAGCACCGGGGAGCTGTTTTTT.

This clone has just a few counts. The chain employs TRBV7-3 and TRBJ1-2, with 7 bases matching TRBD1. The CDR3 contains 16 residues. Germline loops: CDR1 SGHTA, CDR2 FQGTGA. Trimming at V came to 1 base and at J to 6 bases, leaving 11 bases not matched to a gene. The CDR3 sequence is CASSLNPGRGSDGYTF. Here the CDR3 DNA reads TGTGCCAGCAGCTTAAATCCTGGCAGGGGGTCCGATGGCTACACCTTC. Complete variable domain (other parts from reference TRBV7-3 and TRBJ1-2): GAGVSQTPSNKVTEKGKYVELRCDPISGHTALYWYRQSLGQGPEFLIYFQGTGAADDSGLPNDRFFAVRPEGSVSTLKIQRTERGDSAVYLCASSLNPGRGSDGYTFGSGTRLTVV.

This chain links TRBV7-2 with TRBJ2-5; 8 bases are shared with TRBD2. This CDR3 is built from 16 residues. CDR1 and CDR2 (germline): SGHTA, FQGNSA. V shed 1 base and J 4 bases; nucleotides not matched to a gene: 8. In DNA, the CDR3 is TGTGCCAGCAGCTTAGGAAGCGGGGGAGGGGGAGAGACCCAGTACTTC. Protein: CASSLGSGGGGETQYF. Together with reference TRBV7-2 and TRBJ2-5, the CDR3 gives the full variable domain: GAGVSQSPSNKVTEKGKDVELRCDPISGHTALYWYRQSLGQGLEFLIYFQGNSAPDKSGLPSDRFSAERTGGSVSTLTIQRTQQEDSAVYLCASSLGSGGGGETQYFGPGTRLLVL.

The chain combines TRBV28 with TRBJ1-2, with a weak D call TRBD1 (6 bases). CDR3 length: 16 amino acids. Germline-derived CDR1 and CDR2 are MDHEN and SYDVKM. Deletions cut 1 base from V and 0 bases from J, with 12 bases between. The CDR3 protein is CASSLFGDNANYGYTF. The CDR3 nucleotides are TGTGCCAGCAGTTTATTTGGGGACAACGCTAACTATGGCTACACCTTC.

The CDR3 reads CASSLGSGHYGYTF. CDR3 DNA sequence: TGTGCCAGCAGTTTAGGATCTGGGCACTATGGCTACACCTTC. The chain links TRBV28 to TRBJ1-2; D call uncertain. Trimming took 2 bases from V and 3 from J, leaving 10 bases between them. Per germline, CDR1 MDHEN and CDR2 SYDVKM. The CDR3 covers 14 residues.

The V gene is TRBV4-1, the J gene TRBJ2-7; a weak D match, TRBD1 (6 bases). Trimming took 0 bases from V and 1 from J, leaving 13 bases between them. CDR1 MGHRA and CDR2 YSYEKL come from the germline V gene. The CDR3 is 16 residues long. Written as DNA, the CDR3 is TGCGCCAGCAGCCAAGATGGTTCAGGGGCTTCCTACGAGCAGTACTTC. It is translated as CASSQDGSGASYEQYF.

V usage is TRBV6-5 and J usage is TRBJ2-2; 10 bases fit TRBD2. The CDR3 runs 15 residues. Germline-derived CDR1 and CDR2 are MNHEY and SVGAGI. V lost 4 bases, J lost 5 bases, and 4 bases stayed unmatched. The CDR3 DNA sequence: TGTGCCAGCAGTTCTAGCGGGGGAAGGACCGGGGAGCTGTTTTTT. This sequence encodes CASSSSGGRTGELFF.

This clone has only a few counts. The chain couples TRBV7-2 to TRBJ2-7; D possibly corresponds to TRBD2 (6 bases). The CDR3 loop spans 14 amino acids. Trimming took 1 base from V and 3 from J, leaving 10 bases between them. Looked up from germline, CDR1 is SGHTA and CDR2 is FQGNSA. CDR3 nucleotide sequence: TGTGCCAGCAGCTTAGGGCAGGGACTCTACGAGCAGTACTTC. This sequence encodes CASSLGQGLYEQYF.

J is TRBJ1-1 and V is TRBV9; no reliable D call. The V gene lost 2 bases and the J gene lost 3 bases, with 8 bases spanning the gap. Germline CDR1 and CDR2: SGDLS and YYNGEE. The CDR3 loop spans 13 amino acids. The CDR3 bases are TGTGCCAGCAGCGTCAGGTCCGACACTGAAGCTTTCTTT. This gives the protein CASSVRSDTEAFF.